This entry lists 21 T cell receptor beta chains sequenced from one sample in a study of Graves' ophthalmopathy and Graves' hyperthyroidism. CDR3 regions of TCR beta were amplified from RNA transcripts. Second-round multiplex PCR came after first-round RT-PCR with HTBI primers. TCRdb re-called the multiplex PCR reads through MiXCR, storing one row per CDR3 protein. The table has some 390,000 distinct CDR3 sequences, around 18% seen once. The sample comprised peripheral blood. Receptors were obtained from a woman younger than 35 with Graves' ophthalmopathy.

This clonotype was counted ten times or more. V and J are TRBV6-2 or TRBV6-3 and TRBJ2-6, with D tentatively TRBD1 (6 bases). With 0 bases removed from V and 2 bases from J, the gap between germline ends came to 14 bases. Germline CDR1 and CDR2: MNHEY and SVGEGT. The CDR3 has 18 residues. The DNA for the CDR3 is TGTGCCAGCAGTTACTCCGGGCAGGGGTACGCTGGGGCCAACGTCCTGACTTTC. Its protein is CASSYSGQGYAGANVLTF.

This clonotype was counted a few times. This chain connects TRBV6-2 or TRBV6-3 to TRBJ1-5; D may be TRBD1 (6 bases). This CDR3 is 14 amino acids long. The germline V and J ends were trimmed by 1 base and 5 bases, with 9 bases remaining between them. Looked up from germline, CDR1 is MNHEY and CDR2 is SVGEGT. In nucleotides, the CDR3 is TGTGCCAGCAGTTACTTAGGGGGATATCAGCCCCAGCATTTT. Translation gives CASSYLGGYQPQHF.

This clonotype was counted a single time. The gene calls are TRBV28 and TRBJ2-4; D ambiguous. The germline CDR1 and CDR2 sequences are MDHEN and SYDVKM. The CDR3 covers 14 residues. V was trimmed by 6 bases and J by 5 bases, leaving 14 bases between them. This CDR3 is CASSSQPSENIQYF. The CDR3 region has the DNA TGTGCCAGCAGCTCCCAGCCGAGCGAAAACATTCAGTACTTC.

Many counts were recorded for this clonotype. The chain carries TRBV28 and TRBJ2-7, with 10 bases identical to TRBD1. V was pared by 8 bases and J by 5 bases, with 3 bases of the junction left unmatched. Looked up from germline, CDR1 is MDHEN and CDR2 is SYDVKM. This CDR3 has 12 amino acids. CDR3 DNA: TGTGCCAGCCGGGACAGGGGCCACGAGCAGTACTTC. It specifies CASRDRGHEQYF. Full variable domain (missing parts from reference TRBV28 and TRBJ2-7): DVKVTQSSRYLVKRTGEKVFLECVQDMDHENMFWYRQDPGLGLRLIYFSYDVKMKEKGDIPEGYSVSREKKERFSLILESASTNQTSMYLCASRDRGHEQYFGPGTRLTVT.

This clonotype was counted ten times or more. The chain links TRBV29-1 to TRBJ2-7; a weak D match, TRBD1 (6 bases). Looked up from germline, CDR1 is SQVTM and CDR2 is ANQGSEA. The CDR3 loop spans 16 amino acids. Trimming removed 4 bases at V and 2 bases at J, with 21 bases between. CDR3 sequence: CSVGIRQDKGAYEQYF. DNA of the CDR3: TGCAGCGTTGGTATTCGACAGGACAAAGGCGCCTACGAGCAGTACTTC.

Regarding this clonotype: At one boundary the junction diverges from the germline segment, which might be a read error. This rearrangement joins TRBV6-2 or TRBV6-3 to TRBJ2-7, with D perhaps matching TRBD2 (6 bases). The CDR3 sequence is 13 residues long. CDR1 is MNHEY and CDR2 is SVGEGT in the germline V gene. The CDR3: CASSSGVVSGPNF. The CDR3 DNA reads TGTGCCAGCAGCTCCGGGGTCGTGAGCGGGCCGAACTTC.

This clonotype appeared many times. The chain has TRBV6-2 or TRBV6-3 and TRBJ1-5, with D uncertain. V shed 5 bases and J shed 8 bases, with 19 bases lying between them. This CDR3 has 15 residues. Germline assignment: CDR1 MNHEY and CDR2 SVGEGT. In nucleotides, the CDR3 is TGTGCCAGCAGTCCCGGGCCCGATAGTAGAAAGCCCCAGCATTTT. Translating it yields CASSPGPDSRKPQHF.

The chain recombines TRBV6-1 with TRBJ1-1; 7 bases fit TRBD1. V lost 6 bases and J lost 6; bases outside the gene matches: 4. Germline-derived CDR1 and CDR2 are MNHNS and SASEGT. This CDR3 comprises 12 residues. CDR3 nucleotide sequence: TGTGCCAGCAGCTCCGGGACAGCTGAAGCTTTCTTT. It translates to CASSSGTAEAFF.

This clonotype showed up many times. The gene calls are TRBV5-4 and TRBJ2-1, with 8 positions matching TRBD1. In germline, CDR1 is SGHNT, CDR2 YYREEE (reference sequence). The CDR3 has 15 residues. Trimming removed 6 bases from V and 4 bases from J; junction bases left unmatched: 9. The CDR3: CASNSEGQVYNEQFF. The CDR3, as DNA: TGTGCCAGCAACTCCGAGGGACAGGTGTACAATGAGCAGTTCTTC.

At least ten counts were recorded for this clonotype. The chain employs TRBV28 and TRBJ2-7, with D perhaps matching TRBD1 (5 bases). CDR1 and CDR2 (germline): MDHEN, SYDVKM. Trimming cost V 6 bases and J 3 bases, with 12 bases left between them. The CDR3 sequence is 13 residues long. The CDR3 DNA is TGTGCCAGCAGATCCGCAGGGATCTACGAGCAGTACTTC. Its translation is CASRSAGIYEQYF. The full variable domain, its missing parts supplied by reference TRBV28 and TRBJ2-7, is DVKVTQSSRYLVKRTGEKVFLECVQDMDHENMFWYRQDPGLGLRLIYFSYDVKMKEKGDIPEGYSVSREKKERFSLILESASTNQTSMYLCASRSAGIYEQYFGPGTRLTVT.

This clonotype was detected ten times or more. In DNA form, the CDR3 reads TGTGCCAGCAGTGAAAGGCCGAGGTATCAGCCCCAGCATTTT. Protein sequence: CASSERPRYQPQHF. The chain uses TRBV2 and TRBJ1-5; D remains unclear. Trimming stripped 2 bases from V and 5 bases from J, with 10 bases between. Germline V gene lookup returns CDR1 SNHLY and CDR2 FYNNEI. CDR3 length: 14 amino acids. Combining the CDR3 with reference TRBV2 and TRBJ1-5 gives the whole variable domain EPEVTQTPSHQVTQMGQEVILRCVPISNHLYFYWYRQILGQKVEFLVSFYNNEISEKSEIFDDQFSVERPDGSNFTLKIRSTKLEDSAMYFCASSERPRYQPQHFGDGTRLSIL.

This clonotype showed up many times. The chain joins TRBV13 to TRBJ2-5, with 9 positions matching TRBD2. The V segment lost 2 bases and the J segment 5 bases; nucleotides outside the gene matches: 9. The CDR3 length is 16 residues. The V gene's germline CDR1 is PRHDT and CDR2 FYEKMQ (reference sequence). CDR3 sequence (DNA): TGTGCCAGCAGCTTAAGCGGGAGGTGGGGGATGGAGACCCAGTACTTC. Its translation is CASSLSGRWGMETQYF.

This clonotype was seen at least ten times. The CDR3 nucleotides read TGTGCCAGCAGTCCGACAGCCGTTAATTCACCCCTCCACTTT. Protein sequence: CASSPTAVNSPLHF. The rearrangement uses TRBV28 and TRBJ1-6, with D possibly matching TRBD1 (5 bases). CDR1 is MDHEN, CDR2 SYDVKM, per germline. Trimming removed 5 bases from V and 6 bases from J, with 11 bases in between. The CDR3 loop spans 14 amino acids.

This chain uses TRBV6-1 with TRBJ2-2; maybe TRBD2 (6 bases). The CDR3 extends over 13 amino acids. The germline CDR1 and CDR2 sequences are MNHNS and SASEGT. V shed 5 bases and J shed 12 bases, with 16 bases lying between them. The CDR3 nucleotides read TGTGCCAGCAGTCAAACACCAGGGAGGAAGCTGTTTTTT. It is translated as CASSQTPGRKLFF.

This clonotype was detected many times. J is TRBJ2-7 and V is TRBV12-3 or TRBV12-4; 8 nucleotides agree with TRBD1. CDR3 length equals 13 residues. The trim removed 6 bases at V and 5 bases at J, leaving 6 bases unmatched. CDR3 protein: CASSLGQGHEQYF. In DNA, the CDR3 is TGTGCCAGCAGCCTAGGACAGGGCCACGAGCAGTACTTC.

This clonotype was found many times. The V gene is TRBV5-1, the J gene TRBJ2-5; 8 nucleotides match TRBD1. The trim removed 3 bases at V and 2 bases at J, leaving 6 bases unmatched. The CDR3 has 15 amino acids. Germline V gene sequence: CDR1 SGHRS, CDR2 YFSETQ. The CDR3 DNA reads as TGCGCCAGCAGCTATACAGGGGGGAGACAAGAGACCCAGTACTTC. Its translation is CASSYTGGRQETQYF. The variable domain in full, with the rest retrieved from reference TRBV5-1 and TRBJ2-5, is KAGVTQTPRYLIKTRGQQVTLSCSPISGHRSVSWYQQTPGQGLQFLFEYFSETQRNKGNFPGRFSGRQFSNSRSEMNVSTLELGDSALYLCASSYTGGRQETQYFGPGTRLLVL.

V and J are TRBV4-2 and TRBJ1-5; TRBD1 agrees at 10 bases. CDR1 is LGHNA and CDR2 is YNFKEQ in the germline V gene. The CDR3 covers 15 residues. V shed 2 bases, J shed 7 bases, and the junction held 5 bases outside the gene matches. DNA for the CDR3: TGTGCCAGCAGCCAACATGACAGGGGGCGGCAGCCCCAGCATTTT. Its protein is CASSQHDRGRQPQHF.

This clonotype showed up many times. CDR3 DNA sequence: TGTGCCAGCAGCGGGGATGGGGGGTTTAAAGAGACCCAGTACTTC. This gives the protein CASSGDGGFKETQYF. The V call is TRBV7-2, the J call TRBJ2-5; tentative D call: TRBD2 (6 bases). The CDR3 has 15 residues. Looked up from germline, CDR1 is SGHTA and CDR2 is FQGNSA. V was clipped by 5 bases and J by 3 bases, with 16 bases between them. Looking up the rest from reference TRBV7-2 and TRBJ2-5 gives the full variable domain: GAGVSQSPSNKVTEKGKDVELRCDPISGHTALYWYRQSLGQGLEFLIYFQGNSAPDKSGLPSDRFSAERTGGSVSTLTIQRTQQEDSAVYLCASSGDGGFKETQYFGPGTRLLVL.

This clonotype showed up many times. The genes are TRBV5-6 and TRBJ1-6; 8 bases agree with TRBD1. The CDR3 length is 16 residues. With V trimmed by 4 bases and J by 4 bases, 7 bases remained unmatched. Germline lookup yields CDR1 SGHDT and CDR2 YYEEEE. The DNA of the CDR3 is TGTGCCAGCAGCCAGAGGACAGGGCGTTATAATTCACCCCTCCACTTT. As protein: CASSQRTGRYNSPLHF.

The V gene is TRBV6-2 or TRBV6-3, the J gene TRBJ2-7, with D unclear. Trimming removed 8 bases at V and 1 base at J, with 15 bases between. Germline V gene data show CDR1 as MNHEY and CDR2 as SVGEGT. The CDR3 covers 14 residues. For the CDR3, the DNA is TGTGCCAGCCGCTACCCCACCGCATCCTACGAGCAGTACTTC. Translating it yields CASRYPTASYEQYF.

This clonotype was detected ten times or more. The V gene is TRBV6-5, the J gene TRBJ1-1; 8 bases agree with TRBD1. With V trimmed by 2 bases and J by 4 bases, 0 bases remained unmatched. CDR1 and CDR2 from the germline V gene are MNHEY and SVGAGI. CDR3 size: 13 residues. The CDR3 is CASSYGTGTEAFF. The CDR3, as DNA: TGTGCCAGCAGTTACGGGACAGGCACTGAAGCTTTCTTT.